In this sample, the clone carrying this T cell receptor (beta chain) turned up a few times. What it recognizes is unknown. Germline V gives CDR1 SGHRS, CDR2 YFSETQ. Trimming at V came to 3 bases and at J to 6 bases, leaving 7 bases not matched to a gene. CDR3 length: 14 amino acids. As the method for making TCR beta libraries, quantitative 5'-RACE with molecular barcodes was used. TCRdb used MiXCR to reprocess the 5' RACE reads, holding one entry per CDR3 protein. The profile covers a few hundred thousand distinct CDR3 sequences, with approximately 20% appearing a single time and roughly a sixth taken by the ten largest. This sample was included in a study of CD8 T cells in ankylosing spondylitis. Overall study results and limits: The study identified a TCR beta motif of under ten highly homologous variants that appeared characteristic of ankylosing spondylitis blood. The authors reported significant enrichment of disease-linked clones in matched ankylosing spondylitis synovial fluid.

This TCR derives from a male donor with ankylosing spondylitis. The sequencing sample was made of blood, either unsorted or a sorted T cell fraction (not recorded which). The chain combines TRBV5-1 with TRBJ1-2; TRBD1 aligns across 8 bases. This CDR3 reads CASSSTGAQDGYTF. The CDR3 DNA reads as TGCGCCAGCAGCTCGACAGGGGCCCAGGATGGCTACACCTTC.